This T cell receptor (beta chain) stems from a study of cytomegalovirus exposure and HLA in healthy donors. Study results and caveats: Most subjects had HLA-A and HLA-B alleles reportedly predicted accurately by TCR beta sequences.

Comment on this clone: The antigen remains undetermined.

The PCR ran on 60 Vbeta and 13 Jbeta primers. The data were produced by immunoSEQ multiplex PCR, yet TCRdb's version contains in-frame clones alone and is incomplete. The table records 200,000 to 250,000 clones, over 75% of them present only once. V was shortened by 4 bases and J by 5 bases, with 18 bases between the two germline ends. The CDR3 is 15 residues long. Germline V gives CDR1 LGHNA, CDR2 YSLEER. The source of this sequence is a human donor in good health. The rearrangement links TRBV4-3 to TRBJ2-7; D possibly corresponds to TRBD1 (8 bases). The sample taken for sequencing was PBMCs. The CDR3: CASSLLTGGGDEQYF. In nucleotides, the CDR3 is TGCGCCAGCAGCCTCTTAACAGGGGGAGGGGACGAGCAGTACTTC.